This is a list of T cell receptor beta chains from one sample in a study of blood T cell repertoires in COVID-19. The repertoire was sequenced with immunoSEQ multiplex PCR; TCRdb's copy has only in-frame clones and lacks some. The data hold around 86,000 clones, with roughly 85% observed a single time. What was sequenced was peripheral blood. The receptors come from an elderly man with acute or convalescent COVID-19. CDR3s include the opening cysteine and the closing phenylalanine or tryptophan. D genes are given only for firm matches. Only part of the rows carry a size: once, few, many, or a class if the clone is expanded.

d_call	clone_size	v_call	j_call	cdr3_aa	cdr3_nt
.	.	TRBV30	TRBJ1-1	CAWSRGRDTEAFF	TGTGCCTGGAGTAGGGGGAGGGACACTGAAGCTTTCTTT
TRBD1	once	TRBV30	TRBJ2-1	CAWSAHMGQGIYNEQFF	TGTGCCTGGAGTGCCCACATGGGACAGGGGATCTACAATGAGCAGTTCTTC
TRBD2	.	TRBV19	TRBJ2-3	CASSTASGFTDTQYF	TGTGCCAGTAGTACGGCTAGCGGATTCACAGATACGCAGTATTTT
.	once	TRBV7-6	TRBJ2-5	CASSLGSLVRRETQYF	TGTGCCAGCAGCTTAGGTTCGCTAGTGAGAAGGGAGACCCAGTACTTC
.	.	TRBV7-2	TRBJ2-1	CASSPSWGRGYEQFF	TGTGCCAGCAGCCCCTCCTGGGGCAGGGGCTATGAGCAGTTCTTC
TRBD2	.	TRBV6-5	TRBJ2-7	CASSLGLADYEQYF	TGTGCCAGCAGTCTGGGGCTAGCGGACTACGAGCAGTACTTC
TRBD2	.	TRBV10-1	TRBJ2-7	CASSVRTSGRYEQYF	TGCGCCAGCAGTGTAAGAACTAGCGGGAGGTACGAGCAGTACTTC
TRBD1	.	TRBV6-5	TRBJ2-2	CASSYSDRAITGELFF	TGTGCCAGCAGTTACTCTGACAGGGCGATCACCGGGGAGCTGTTTTTT
.	.	TRBV29-1	TRBJ2-7	CSATGTSYEQYF	TGCAGCGCCACAGGTACCTCCTACGAGCAGTACTTC
.	.	TRBV28	TRBJ2-7	CASSQTPNYEQYF	TGTGCCAGCAGTCAAACACCCAACTACGAGCAGTACTTC
.	.	TRBV2	TRBJ2-1	CASSEQGFNEQFF	TGTGCCAGCAGTGAACAGGGGTTCAATGAGCAGTTCTTC
TRBD2	.	TRBV19	TRBJ2-7	CASSIASGRYEQYF	TGTGCCAGTAGTATCGCTAGCGGGAGATACGAGCAGTACTTC
.	.	TRBV28	TRBJ2-1	CASSLMPGRGNNEQFF	TGTGCCAGCAGTTTAATGCCCGGCCGGGGGAACAATGAGCAGTTCTTC
TRBD2	.	TRBV4-2	TRBJ2-1	CASSQSSGSFTYNEQFF	TGTGCCAGCAGCCAATCTAGCGGGAGCTTCACCTACAATGAGCAGTTCTTC
TRBD2	.	TRBV5-4	TRBJ2-6	CASSPGLAGAGANVLTF	TGTGCCAGCAGCCCAGGACTAGCGGGAGCTGGGGCCAACGTCCTGACTTTC
.	.	TRBV9	TRBJ2-5	CASSVLAGKETQYF	TGTGCCAGCAGCGTACTGGCAGGCAAAGAGACCCAGTACTTC
.	.	TRBV28	TRBJ1-2	CASSPGDTHYGYTF	TGTGCCAGCAGTCCCGGGGACACTCACTATGGCTACACCTTC
TRBD1	.	TRBV28	TRBJ2-3	CASKVLQGTNTDTQYF	TGTGCCAGTAAAGTCTTACAGGGGACCAACACAGATACGCAGTATTTT
TRBD1	.	TRBV19	TRBJ1-6	CASKAGGDSPLHF	TGTGCCAGTAAGGCAGGGGGCGATTCACCCCTCCACTTT
.	.	TRBV5-1	TRBJ2-2	CASSDGLRNTGELFF	TGCGCCAGCAGCGACGGACTGCGGAACACCGGGGAGCTGTTTTTT
.	.	TRBV2	TRBJ1-5	CASSRTANQPQHF	TGTGCCAGCAGTAGGACAGCCAATCAGCCCCAGCATTTT
TRBD1	.	TRBV30	TRBJ1-2	CAWEADRGNGYTF	TGTGCCTGGGAGGCGGACAGGGGGAATGGCTACACCTTC
.	.	TRBV19	TRBJ1-2	CASSRPDFSYGYTF	TGTGCCAGTAGTCGCCCAGACTTCTCCTATGGCTACACCTTC
TRBD2	.	TRBV3-1/TRBV3-2	TRBJ2-1	CASSRYTSGRANEQFF	TGTGCCAGCAGCCGATATACTAGCGGGAGGGCCAATGAGCAGTTCTTC
.	.	TRBV7-3	TRBJ2-5	CASSPGTLQETQYF	TGTGCCAGCAGCCCCGGGACTTTGCAAGAGACCCAGTACTTC
TRBD2	once	TRBV5-1	TRBJ2-2	CASSPGGLAANTGELFF	TGCGCCAGCAGCCCGGGGGGACTAGCGGCGAACACCGGGGAGCTGTTTTTT
TRBD1	.	TRBV6-2/TRBV6-3	TRBJ2-1	CASSPGQYNEQFF	TGTGCCAGCAGCCCGGGACAGTACAATGAGCAGTTCTTC
.	.	TRBV30	TRBJ2-5	CAWSADRYQETQYF	TGTGCCTGGAGTGCCGACAGGTACCAAGAGACCCAGTACTTC
.	.	TRBV12-5	TRBJ2-5	CASGPGHTTQETQYF	TGTGCTAGTGGCCCAGGACACACCACACAAGAGACCCAGTACTTC
TRBD2	.	TRBV7-9	TRBJ2-2	CASSLKGGAGELFF	TGTGCCAGCAGCTTGAAGGGAGGGGCCGGGGAGCTGTTTTTT